Listed below are T cell receptor beta chains from one sample, sequenced in a study of cytomegalovirus exposure and HLA in healthy donors. Clones were sequenced by immunoSEQ multiplex PCR, and TCRdb holds only the in-frame ones, with some missing. The data contain about 110,000 clones, around 77% of them singletons. The sample was PBMCs. The receptors come from a human donor in good health. Each CDR3 is given with its conserved first and last residue. A D gene is named only where the DNA matches it firmly. Clone size is stated in some rows and not others, as once, few, many or a class when expanded.

size | D | J | V | CDR3 | DNA
NA | TRBD1 | TRBJ1-5 | TRBV25-1 | CATQGGGNQPQHF | TGTGCCACCCAGGGGGGTGGGAATCAGCCCCAGCATTTT
NA | TRBD1 | TRBJ1-1 | TRBV27 | CASSLLGGRAFF | TGTGCCAGCAGTTTATTAGGGGGCAGAGCTTTCTTT
NA | TRBD1 | TRBJ1-3 | TRBV14 | CASSVPGQVPGNTIYF | TGTGCCAGCAGCGTACCGGGACAGGTCCCTGGAAACACCATATATTTT
NA | TRBD2 | TRBJ2-7 | TRBV2 | CASRTSVILYEQYF | TGTGCCAGCAGGACTAGCGTTATCCTCTACGAGCAGTACTTC
NA | NA | TRBJ1-1 | TRBV7-9 | CASSSHTAGNTEAFF | TGTGCCAGCAGCTCCCATACGGCAGGGAACACTGAAGCTTTCTTT
NA | TRBD2 | TRBJ2-7 | TRBV2 | CASGSSGGSYEQYF | TGTGCCAGCGGATCTAGCGGGGGCTCCTACGAGCAGTACTTC
NA | TRBD2 | TRBJ2-2 | TRBV7-6 | CASSLLASGSTRELFF | TGTGCCAGCAGCTTATTGGCTAGCGGGAGTACCCGGGAGCTGTTTTTT
NA | TRBD2 | TRBJ2-1 | TRBV7-2 | CASSISSGSYNEQFF | TGTGCCAGCAGCATATCTAGCGGGAGCTACAATGAGCAGTTCTTC
NA | TRBD1 | TRBJ1-2 | TRBV19 | CASRGQNYGYTF | TGTGCCAGTCGGGGACAGAACTATGGCTACACCTTC
NA | NA | TRBJ2-7 | TRBV4-1 | CASSQGTGSGYEQYF | TGCGCCAGCAGCCAAGGAACGGGTAGCGGCTACGAGCAGTACTTC
NA | TRBD2 | TRBJ2-7 | TRBV6-5 | CASSYSSGNLSPYF | TGTGCCAGCAGTTACAGTAGCGGGAACCTGTCCCCGTACTTC
NA | TRBD2 | TRBJ2-5 | TRBV5-1 | CASSPGGLTSGRAETQYF | TGCGCCAGCAGCCCTGGGGGCCTGACTAGCGGGAGGGCGGAGACCCAGTACTTC
NA | TRBD2 | TRBJ2-1 | TRBV10-2 | CATSGGSSGMNEQFF | TGCGCCACTTCGGGGGGGTCTAGCGGGATGAATGAGCAGTTCTTC
once | NA | TRBJ1-5 | TRBV6-1 | CASSPRGGKVQHF | TGTGCCAGCAGTCCCCGGGGAGGGAAGGTTCAGCATTTT
few | TRBD1 | TRBJ1-1 | TRBV11-3 | CASRTGTGKGTEAFF | TGTGCCAGCAGAACCGGGACAGGGAAGGGTACTGAAGCTTTCTTT
NA | TRBD2 | TRBJ2-7 | TRBV28 | CASSVAGGSRGEQYF | TGTGCCAGCAGTGTAGCGGGAGGAAGTAGGGGCGAGCAGTACTTC
NA | NA | TRBJ2-1 | TRBV4-1 | CASSQDKLEDSYNEQFF | TGCGCCAGCAGCCAAGATAAACTGGAGGATTCCTACAATGAGCAGTTCTTC
NA | TRBD2 | TRBJ2-3 | TRBV11-2 | CASSSWRLAGVTDTQYF | TGTGCCAGCAGCTCCTGGCGGCTAGCGGGAGTCACAGATACGCAGTATTTT
NA | NA | TRBJ2-1 | TRBV6-5 | CASSRRNEQFF | TGTGCCAGCAGTAGGAGGAATGAGCAGTTCTTC
few | NA | TRBJ2-5 | TRBV7-8 | CASSSQETQYF | TGTGCCAGCAGCTCTCAAGAGACCCAGTACTTC
NA | TRBD1 | TRBJ1-2 | TRBV30 | CAWSASGTGGGGYGYTF | TGTGCCTGGAGTGCTTCCGGGACAGGGGGCGGCGGCTATGGCTACACCTTC
NA | TRBD1 | TRBJ2-5 | TRBV28 | CASSLGGTGVQETQYF | TGTGCCAGCAGTTTAGGCGGGACAGGGGTACAAGAGACCCAGTACTTC
NA | NA | TRBJ2-1 | TRBV29-1 | CSVERLRENEQFF | TGCAGCGTTGAAAGACTCAGAGAAAATGAGCAGTTCTTC
NA | TRBD2 | TRBJ2-1 | TRBV13 | CASSSRTSGSGRGSYNEQFF | TGTGCCAGCAGCTCCAGGACTAGCGGGAGCGGGAGGGGTTCCTACAATGAGCAGTTCTTC
NA | TRBD2 | TRBJ2-1 | TRBV11-2 | CASSLVGAGGGNEQFF | TGTGCCAGCAGCTTAGTCGGAGCGGGAGGCGGAAATGAGCAGTTCTTC
NA | NA | TRBJ1-1 | TRBV11-3 | CASSFGGNTEAFF | TGTGCCAGCAGCTTCGGCGGAAACACTGAAGCTTTCTTT
NA | TRBD2 | TRBJ2-5 | TRBV25-1 | CASSSFSGSEETQYF | TGTGCCAGCAGTTCCTTCAGCGGGAGCGAAGAGACCCAGTACTTC
NA | NA | TRBJ1-2 | TRBV11-2 | CASSFSRGSSGYTF | TGTGCCAGCAGCTTTTCCCGAGGTAGTAGTGGCTACACCTTC
NA | NA | TRBJ2-4 | TRBV28 | CASSLLGQGWTNIQYF | TGTGCCAGCAGTTTATTGGGTCAGGGGTGGACAAACATTCAGTACTTC
NA | TRBD2 | TRBJ2-3 | TRBV4-1 | CASSQPLAGKTQYF | TGCGCCAGCAGCCAACCACTAGCGGGAAAAACGCAGTATTTT
few | TRBD2 | TRBJ2-4 | TRBV2 | CASSEWLAGGYGIQYF | TGTGCCAGCAGTGAATGGCTAGCGGGAGGGTATGGCATTCAGTACTTC
NA | TRBD2 | TRBJ2-7 | TRBV10-2 | CASRSGTSGSDYEQYF | TGCGCCAGCAGAAGCGGGACTAGCGGGAGCGACTACGAGCAGTACTTC
NA | TRBD1 | TRBJ1-2 | TRBV4-2 | CASSQEEGTGAPYGYTF | TGTGCCAGCAGCCAAGAAGAGGGGACAGGTGCCCCCTATGGCTACACCTTC
NA | NA | TRBJ1-1 | TRBV5-1 | CASSLANDKAGTEAFF | TGCGCCAGCAGCTTGGCCAATGACAAAGCTGGGACTGAAGCTTTCTTT
NA | TRBD1 | TRBJ2-7 | TRBV11-2 | CASSRPGTGNEQYF | TGTGCCAGCAGCCGTCCCGGGACAGGGAACGAGCAGTACTTC
NA | NA | TRBJ2-5 | TRBV4-2 | CASSPLVTGERETQYF | TGTGCCAGCAGCCCTCTAGTTACGGGAGAAAGAGAGACCCAGTACTTC
NA | NA | TRBJ1-5 | TRBV10-1 | CASSQGFGQPQHF | TGCGCCAGCTCACAGGGATTTGGGCAGCCCCAGCATTTT
few | NA | TRBJ2-1 | TRBV7-8 | CASSERLDRAQFF | TGTGCCAGCAGCGAACGACTAGATCGGGCGCAGTTCTTC
NA | NA | TRBJ1-1 | TRBV5-1 | CASSFQGSNTEAFF | TGCGCCAGCAGCTTTCAGGGATCGAACACTGAAGCTTTCTTT
NA | TRBD1 | TRBJ2-1 | TRBV18 | CASSPGTGNYNEQFF | TGTGCCAGCTCACCGGGGACAGGGAATTACAATGAGCAGTTCTTC
NA | TRBD1 | TRBJ2-3 | TRBV7-9 | CASSSFWTGGPDTQYF | TGTGCCAGCAGCTCCTTCTGGACAGGGGGTCCAGATACGCAGTATTTT
NA | TRBD1 | TRBJ1-2 | TRBV6-1 | CASSKTGASNYGYTF | TGTGCCAGCAGTAAGACAGGGGCGTCTAACTATGGCTACACCTTC
few | TRBD1 | TRBJ2-1 | TRBV28 | CASNDRGYSYNEQFF | TGTGCCAGCAACGACAGGGGCTACTCCTACAATGAGCAGTTCTTC
few | NA | TRBJ1-2 | TRBV14 | CASSDLTQSDGYGYTF | TGTGCCAGCAGCGACTTGACGCAGTCTGACGGCTATGGCTACACCTTC